Listed below are T cell receptor beta chains from one sample, sequenced in a study of blood T cell repertoires in COVID-19. Produced via immunoSEQ multiplex PCR; TCRdb's table is partial and in-frame only. Of approximately 350,000 clones in the sample, roughly nine tenths were seen once. The sequencing sample was made of peripheral blood. The receptors originated from a woman aged 30 to 39 with COVID-19, enrolled during active disease. Both conserved end residues are part of each CDR3. The order of the fields is clone size, V gene, J gene, D gene, CDR3 protein, CDR3 DNA. D genes are given only for firm matches. Size is omitted from some rows. Given values are once, few, many or a class for expanded clones.

clone size: .; V gene: TRBV27; J gene: TRBJ1-2; D gene: TRBD1; CDR3 protein: CASSPGQGNYGYTF; CDR3 DNA: TGTGCCAGCAGCCCTGGACAGGGTAACTATGGCTACACCTTC
clone size: .; V gene: TRBV24-1; J gene: TRBJ2-1; D gene: .; CDR3 protein: CATSVQGNEQFF; CDR3 DNA: TGTGCCACCAGTGTTCAGGGAAATGAGCAGTTCTTC
clone size: .; V gene: TRBV5-6; J gene: TRBJ1-5; D gene: .; CDR3 protein: CASSLRGTSNQPQHF; CDR3 DNA: TGTGCCAGCAGCCTCAGGGGTACGAGCAATCAGCCCCAGCATTTT
clone size: .; V gene: TRBV2; J gene: TRBJ2-4; D gene: TRBD1; CDR3 protein: CASSLRGQVAKNIQYF; CDR3 DNA: TGTGCCAGCAGTCTACGGGGACAGGTAGCCAAAAACATTCAGTACTTC
clone size: .; V gene: TRBV2; J gene: TRBJ1-3; D gene: .; CDR3 protein: CASSETGGVGDTIYF; CDR3 DNA: TGTGCCAGCAGCGAGACAGGAGGAGTTGGAGACACCATATATTTT
clone size: .; V gene: TRBV7-9; J gene: TRBJ1-5; D gene: TRBD1; CDR3 protein: CASSYGQEPFQPQHF; CDR3 DNA: TGTGCCAGCAGCTACGGACAGGAACCGTTTCAGCCCCAGCATTTT
clone size: once; V gene: TRBV5-6; J gene: TRBJ1-4; D gene: .; CDR3 protein: CASSAPGLTNEKLFF; CDR3 DNA: TGTGCCAGCAGCGCTCCGGGACTGACTAATGAAAAACTGTTTTTT
clone size: .; V gene: TRBV12-3/TRBV12-4; J gene: TRBJ2-5; D gene: .; CDR3 protein: CASSSNREETQYF; CDR3 DNA: TGTGCCAGCAGCAGTAACAGAGAAGAGACCCAGTACTTC
clone size: .; V gene: TRBV7-9; J gene: TRBJ2-3; D gene: TRBD2; CDR3 protein: CASSHRSSGGRGDTQYF; CDR3 DNA: TGTGCCAGCAGCCACCGATCTAGCGGGGGCCGGGGAGATACGCAGTATTTT
clone size: few; V gene: TRBV23-1; J gene: TRBJ2-1; D gene: TRBD2; CDR3 protein: CASSPGTNHNEQFF; CDR3 DNA: TGCGCCAGCAGCCCCGGGACTAACCACAATGAGCAGTTCTTC